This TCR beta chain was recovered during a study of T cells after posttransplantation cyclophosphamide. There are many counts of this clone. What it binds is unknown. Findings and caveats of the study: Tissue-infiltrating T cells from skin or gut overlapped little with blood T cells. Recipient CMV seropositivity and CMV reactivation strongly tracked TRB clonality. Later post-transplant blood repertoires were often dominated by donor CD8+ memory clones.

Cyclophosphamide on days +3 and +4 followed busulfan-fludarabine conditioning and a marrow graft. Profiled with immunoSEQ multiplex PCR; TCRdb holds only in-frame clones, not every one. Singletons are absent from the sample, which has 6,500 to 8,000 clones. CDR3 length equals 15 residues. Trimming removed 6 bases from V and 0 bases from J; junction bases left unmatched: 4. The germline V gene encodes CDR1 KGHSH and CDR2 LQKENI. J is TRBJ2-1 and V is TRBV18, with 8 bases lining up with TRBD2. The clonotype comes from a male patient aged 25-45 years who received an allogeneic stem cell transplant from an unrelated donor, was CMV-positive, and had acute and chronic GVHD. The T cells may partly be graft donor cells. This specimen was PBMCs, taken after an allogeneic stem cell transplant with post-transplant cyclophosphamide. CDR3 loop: CASSASGGSYNEQFF. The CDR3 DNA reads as TGTGCCAGCTCGGCCAGCGGGGGCTCCTACAATGAGCAGTTCTTC.